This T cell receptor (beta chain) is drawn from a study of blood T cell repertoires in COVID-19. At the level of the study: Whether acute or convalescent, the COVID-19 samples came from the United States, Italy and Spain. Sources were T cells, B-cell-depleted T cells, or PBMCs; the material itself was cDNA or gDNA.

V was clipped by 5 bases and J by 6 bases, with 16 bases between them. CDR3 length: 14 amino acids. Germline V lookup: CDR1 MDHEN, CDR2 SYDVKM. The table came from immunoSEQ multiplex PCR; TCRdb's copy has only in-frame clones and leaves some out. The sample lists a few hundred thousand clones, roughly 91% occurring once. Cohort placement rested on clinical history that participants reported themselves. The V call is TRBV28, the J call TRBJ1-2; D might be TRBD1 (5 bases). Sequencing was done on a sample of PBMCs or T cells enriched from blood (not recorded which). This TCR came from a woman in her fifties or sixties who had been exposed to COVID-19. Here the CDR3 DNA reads TGTGCCAGCAGTGTCAGGGTCACGCCGAATGGCTACACCTTC. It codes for CASSVRVTPNGYTF.